This entry lists 31 T cell receptor beta chains sequenced from one sample in a study of T-cell memory formation after mild COVID-19. Each CDR3 protein gets one entry after TCRdb re-called the 5' RACE reads with MiXCR. The sample has 470,000 or so distinct CDR3 sequences; roughly 17% are singletons. Specimen: PBMCs or a T cell subset sorted from them (not recorded which). These receptors were taken from a man in his late teens or twenties who had mild COVID-19 (a few samples of this study predate the infection). Cell type and time point are not known.

The V gene is TRBV5-8, the J gene TRBJ2-7; maybe TRBD2 (5 bases). This CDR3 comprises 15 residues. CDR1 and CDR2 (germline): SGHTS, YDEGEE. V was pared by 0 bases and J by 6 bases, with 16 bases between. The CDR3 DNA reads as TGTGCCAGCAGCTTGGTCCGGTCTATGGGGAGCGAGCAGTACGTC. This gives the protein CASSLVRSMGSEQYV.

This rearrangement joins TRBV10-3 to TRBJ2-2; tentative D call: TRBD2 (5 bases). The length of the CDR3 is 16 residues. Germline CDR1 ENHRY, CDR2 SYGVKD. Trimming stripped 2 bases from V and 0 bases from J, with 10 bases between. The DNA for the CDR3 is TGTGCCATCAGTGAGGAGGGCCTCTCGAACACCGGGGAGCTGTTTTTT. This gives the protein CAISEEGLSNTGELFF.

This clonotype was seen only once. This sequence joins TRBV7-6 and TRBJ2-1; 12 positions match TRBD2. The junction had 2 bases not matched to a gene; V was cut back by 5 bases and J by 0 bases. The CDR3 consists of 16 residues. Germline V gene lookup returns CDR1 SGHVS and CDR2 FNYEAQ. The CDR3 reads CASSTSGGFSYNEQFF. The CDR3 bases are TGTGCCAGCAGCACTAGCGGGGGGTTCTCCTACAATGAGCAGTTCTTC.

The chain joins TRBV11-1 to TRBJ1-2, with D perhaps TRBD1 (6 bases). Trimming shortened V by 1 base and J by 4 bases, and 13 bases separated the two germline ends. The CDR3 has 15 amino acids. The germline gives CDR1 SGHAT, CDR2 FQDESV (reference sequence). The DNA for the CDR3 is TGTGCCAGCAGCTTAGGGGACCAGGGGCGCTATGGCTACACCTTC. It yields the protein CASSLGDQGRYGYTF.

This chain joins TRBV7-9 and TRBJ1-2; D is unresolved. CDR1 SEHNR and CDR2 FQNEAQ come from the germline V gene (reference sequence). The length of the CDR3 is 16 residues. V dropped 5 bases and J dropped 0 bases, with 16 bases sitting between them. For the CDR3, the DNA is TGTGCCAGCAGCCCGACGGTTCCTCTAGCTAACTATGGCTACACCTTC. As protein: CASSPTVPLANYGYTF.

V usage is TRBV20-1 and J usage is TRBJ2-1; TRBD2 matches 8 bases. CDR1 is DFQATT, CDR2 SNEGSKA, per germline (reference sequence). The V and J ends lost 0 bases and 3 bases, in that order; junction bases with no gene match: 7. The CDR3 extends over 16 amino acids. The CDR3 sequence: CSARDVRGGNYNEQFF. The CDR3, as DNA: TGCAGTGCTAGAGATGTTCGCGGGGGGAACTACAATGAGCAGTTCTTC.

The chain is built from TRBV20-1 and TRBJ2-3; D may match TRBD1 or TRBD2 (5 bases each). The CDR3 consists of 15 residues. CDR1 and CDR2 (germline): DFQATT, SNEGSKA (reference sequence). Trimming removed 6 bases from V and 4 bases from J, with 20 bases in between. The CDR3 nucleotides are TGCAGTGCCCAAACCCCCGGAGTGGGGGCAGATACGCAGTATTTT. It yields the protein CSAQTPGVGADTQYF.

This clonotype was picked up a small number of times. The V gene is TRBV10-3, the J gene TRBJ1-2; D perhaps matches TRBD1 (5 bases). The germline V gene has CDR1 ENHRY and CDR2 SYGVKD. The CDR3 has 13 amino acids. V lost 6 bases, J lost 7 bases, and 15 bases lay in between. Written as DNA, the CDR3 is TGTGCCATCAGCAGCACAGGATTCTTTGGCTACACCTTC. Protein sequence: CAISSTGFFGYTF.

V and J are TRBV28 and TRBJ2-7; D is tentatively TRBD1 or TRBD2 (5 bases each). Trimming removed 7 bases at V and 0 bases at J, with 10 bases between. CDR1 is MDHEN, CDR2 SYDVKM, per germline. The CDR3 totals 13 residues. CDR3 region: CASIGATSYEQYF. CDR3 nucleotide sequence: TGTGCCAGCATCGGGGCAACCTCCTACGAGCAGTACTTC.

J is TRBJ2-3 and V is TRBV6-5; D might be TRBD1 (5 bases). Germline V CDR1 and CDR2: MNHEY, SVGAGI. This CDR3 is 15 amino acids long. The V end was cut by 5 bases, the J end by 0 bases, with 12 bases between. The CDR3 sequence is CASSRQFTSTDTQYF. The CDR3 region has the DNA TGTGCCAGCAGTCGACAGTTTACCAGCACAGATACGCAGTATTTT.

This clonotype showed up just a few times. This chain joins TRBV6-6 and TRBJ1-4, with unresolved D. The CDR3 is made up of 12 amino acids. Germline V gene data show CDR1 as MNHNY and CDR2 as SVGAGI (reference sequence). Trimming stripped 2 bases from V and 8 bases from J, with 6 bases between. The CDR3 reads CASSYRSEKLFF. CDR3 in DNA: TGTGCCAGCAGTTACCGAAGCGAAAAACTGTTTTTT.

CDR3 protein: CASSLSLGSQPQHF. DNA for the CDR3: TGTGCCAGCAGCCTAAGTCTCGGGTCCCAGCCCCAGCATTTT. This chain connects TRBV12-3 or TRBV12-4 to TRBJ1-5; D not certain. Trimming took off 6 bases at V and 7 bases at J, with 16 bases between the two ends. CDR3 length: 14 residues.

The rearrangement links TRBV10-3 to TRBJ1-5; no definite D call. V was trimmed by 4 bases and J by 5 bases, leaving 6 bases between them. This CDR3 region has 12 residues. The germline V gene has CDR1 ENHRY and CDR2 SYGVKD. The CDR3 coding sequence is TGTGCCATCAGTGCTCCGGATCAGCCCCAGCATTTT. This codes for CAISAPDQPQHF.

This clonotype was seen just once. The V call is TRBV5-1, the J call TRBJ2-3, with TRBD1 identical over 7 bases. Germline V gene sequence: CDR1 SGHRS, CDR2 YFSETQ. The CDR3 totals 14 residues. With V trimmed by 3 bases and J by 2 bases, 3 bases remained unmatched. The CDR3 sequence is CASSSQGDTDTQYF. The CDR3 bases are TGCGCCAGCAGCTCCCAGGGGGACACAGATACGCAGTATTTT.

This chain connects TRBV7-8 to TRBJ2-5, with D tentatively TRBD1 (5 bases). Germline values: CDR1 SGHVS, CDR2 FQNEAQ. V was clipped by 2 bases and J by 2 bases, with 12 bases between them. There are 15 residues in the CDR3. The CDR3 DNA sequence: TGTGCCAGCAGCTTAAGGGGCGCAATGCAAGAGACCCAGTACTTC. It specifies CASSLRGAMQETQYF.

The chain has TRBV20-1 and TRBJ2-5; 8 bases are shared with TRBD2. CDR1 DFQATT and CDR2 SNEGSKA come from the germline V gene (reference sequence). The V gene end was trimmed by 6 bases and the J gene end by 7 bases; junction bases not matched to a gene: 16. The CDR3 runs 15 residues. CDR3 protein: CSADLTRGGPGTQYF. DNA of the CDR3: TGCAGTGCCGACTTAACTCGGGGGGGCCCAGGGACCCAGTACTTC.

The rearrangement uses TRBV7-9 and TRBJ1-2, with D uncertain. Germline lookup yields CDR1 SEHNR and CDR2 FQNEAQ (reference sequence). Trimming stripped 1 base from V and 8 bases from J, with 14 bases between. The CDR3 runs 14 residues. The CDR3 coding sequence is TGTGCCAGCAGCTTAGAGACTTCTTCTGGGGGCTACACCTTC. This encodes CASSLETSSGGYTF.

A few counts support this clonotype. The rearrangement joins TRBV9 to TRBJ2-2; D could derive from TRBD1 or TRBD2 (5 bases each). The CDR3 has 15 amino acids. CDR1 and CDR2 (germline): SGDLS, YYNGEE. The ends were cut back, 3 bases at V and 2 bases at J, with 11 bases in the middle. CDR3 protein: CASSAGTGNTGELFF. The CDR3 nucleotides are TGTGCCAGCAGCGCTGGGACGGGTAACACCGGGGAGCTGTTTTTT.

The table lists this clonotype with a few counts. The rearrangement joins TRBV6-6 to TRBJ1-4, with TRBD1 identical over 7 bases. This CDR3 is built from 15 residues. Per the germline V gene, CDR1 is MNHNY and CDR2 is SVGAGI (reference sequence). After removal of 7 bases from V and 7 bases from J, the junction contained 12 bases not matched to a gene. CDR3 amino acids: CASTLAQGGGEKLFF. CDR3 DNA: TGTGCCAGCACCCTAGCTCAGGGGGGGGGTGAAAAACTGTTTTTT.

This clonotype was observed a handful of times. The chain employs TRBV20-1 and TRBJ1-2; 12 positions agree with TRBD1. CDR1 is DFQATT, CDR2 SNEGSKA, per germline (reference sequence). J gave up 6 bases and V 7 bases, and 12 bases lay outside the gene matches. The length of the CDR3 is 15 residues. CDR3 nucleotide sequence: TGCAGTGTTAGTCAACCGGGACAGGGGGCGGATGGCTACACCTTC. Translation gives CSVSQPGQGADGYTF.

In this sample, this clonotype turned up a few times. The CDR3 spells CAGSPGLGGNEQFF. CDR3 coding DNA: TGTGCCGGCTCCCCGGGACTAGGGGGCAATGAGCAGTTCTTC. V and J are TRBV27 and TRBJ2-1, with 8 bases fitting TRBD2. The V gene's germline CDR1 is MNHEY and CDR2 SMNVEV (reference sequence). V gave up 11 bases and J gave up 6 bases; unmatched junction bases: 12. The CDR3 consists of 14 residues.

This rearrangement joins TRBV7-8 to TRBJ2-3; possibly TRBD1 or TRBD2 for D (6 bases each). The CDR3 loop spans 17 amino acids. Trimming shortened V by 1 base and J by 1 base, and 15 bases separated the two germline ends. CDR1 and CDR2 (germline): SGHVS, FQNEAQ. The CDR3 DNA is TGTGCCAGCAGCTTAGTGGCTCGGGGGCAGGGCACAGATACGCAGTATTTT. Protein sequence: CASSLVARGQGTDTQYF.

The CDR3 DNA reads as TGTGCCAGCAGCTCGGTTCTCTCTTCCGGGGAGCTGTTTTTT. Translation gives CASSSVLSSGELFF. V gene TRBV7-9 combines with J gene TRBJ2-2; D is uncertain. Trimming stripped 4 bases from V and 6 bases from J, with 12 bases between. Germline values: CDR1 SEHNR, CDR2 FQNEAQ (reference sequence). There are 14 residues in the CDR3.

This clonotype has more than one count but fewer than ten. The genes are TRBV7-2 and TRBJ2-2; D might be TRBD1 (6 bases). This CDR3 has 14 residues. Trimming took 5 bases from V and 10 from J, leaving 17 bases between them. CDR1 and CDR2 (germline): SGHTA, FQGNSA. The CDR3 bases are TGTGCCAGCAGCCCCCGACAGGCCCTCGCGGAGCTGTTTTTT. Residues: CASSPRQALAELFF.

The V and J genes are TRBV7-8 and TRBJ2-2; D is ambiguous. Germline V gene sequence: CDR1 SGHVS, CDR2 FQNEAQ. Trimming took 0 bases from V and 6 from J, leaving 8 bases between them. The CDR3 has 14 residues. The DNA for the CDR3 is TGTGCCAGCAGCTTAGCTAGTTTAGCCGGGGAGCTGTTTTTT. Protein product: CASSLASLAGELFF.

The chain carries TRBV12-3 or TRBV12-4 and TRBJ2-7; the match to TRBD2 covers 7 bases. V shed 3 bases, J shed 7 bases, and the junction held 9 bases outside the gene matches. This CDR3 contains 14 residues. CDR3: CASSFSLAGVEQYF. CDR3 DNA: TGTGCCAGCAGTTTCAGTCTCGCGGGGGTAGAGCAGTACTTC.

Ten or more counts support this clonotype. J is TRBJ1-1 and V is TRBV3-1; possible D gene TRBD1, 6 bases. Looked up from germline, CDR1 is LGHDT and CDR2 is YNNKEL (reference sequence). Deletions cut 4 bases from V and 4 bases from J, with 10 bases between. This CDR3 has 13 amino acids. CDR3 loop: CASSRQVPTEAFF. Here the CDR3 DNA reads TGTGCCAGCAGCCGACAGGTTCCCACTGAAGCTTTCTTT.

J is TRBJ1-1 and V is TRBV15; D not resolved. The CDR3 length is 15 residues. The germline gives CDR1 LNHNV, CDR2 YYDKDF (reference sequence). V lost 0 bases and J 4 bases, leaving 12 bases between the germline ends. This chain's CDR3 is CATSRDPALGTEAFF. The CDR3 DNA follows: TGTGCCACCAGCAGAGACCCAGCCCTGGGCACTGAAGCTTTCTTT. The full variable domain, with the rest looked up from reference TRBV15 and TRBJ1-1, is DAMVIQNPRYQVTQFGKPVTLSCSQTLNHNVMYWYQQKSSQAPKLLFHYYDKDFNNEADTPDNFQSRRPNTSFCFLDIRSPGLGDTAMYLCATSRDPALGTEAFFGQGTRLTVV.

At least ten counts were recorded for this clonotype. The chain carries TRBV28 and TRBJ2-3, with D possibly matching TRBD1 (6 bases). Germline loops: CDR1 MDHEN, CDR2 SYDVKM. V lost 5 bases and J 7 bases, leaving 13 bases between the germline ends. The CDR3 is 13 residues long. The CDR3 protein is CASSRDTGYTQYF. Written as DNA, the CDR3 is TGTGCCAGCAGTCGCGACACAGGGTATACGCAGTATTTT.

The gene calls are TRBV7-2 and TRBJ1-5; D is possibly TRBD1 (6 bases). The CDR3 runs to 16 residues. From germline, CDR1 is SGHTA and CDR2 FQGNSA. Trimming removed 4 bases from V and 0 bases from J, with 13 bases in between. CDR3 protein: CASSSRDTYSNQPQHF. The CDR3 region has the DNA TGTGCCAGCAGCTCGAGGGACACCTATAGCAATCAGCCCCAGCATTTT.

There are many counts of this clonotype. The V gene is TRBV5-1, the J gene TRBJ2-5; a weak D match, TRBD2 (7 bases). V lost 0 bases and J lost 1, with 13 bases in between. Germline V lookup: CDR1 SGHRS, CDR2 YFSETQ. The CDR3 consists of 16 residues. CDR3 bases: TGCGCCAGCAGCTTGGCCGAGGGGGGGATCCAAGAGACCCAGTACTTC. The encoded protein is CASSLAEGGIQETQYF. The variable domain in full, completed from reference TRBV5-1 and TRBJ2-5, reads KAGVTQTPRYLIKTRGQQVTLSCSPISGHRSVSWYQQTPGQGLQFLFEYFSETQRNKGNFPGRFSGRQFSNSRSEMNVSTLELGDSALYLCASSLAEGGIQETQYFGPGTRLLVL.